This T cell receptor beta chain was identified in a study of T-cell memory formation after mild COVID-19. V gave up 8 bases and J gave up 8 bases, with 12 bases separating them. There are 11 residues in the CDR3. This clonotype has just a few counts. Using its own MiXCR run on the 5' RACE reads, TCRdb lists one record per CDR3 protein. The sample yields about 270,000 distinct CDR3 sequences, around 16% seen once. The gene calls are TRBV12-3 or TRBV12-4 and TRBJ1-2; maybe TRBD1 (5 bases). The receptor was derived from a man aged 18 to 30 who had mild COVID-19 (a few samples of this study predate the infection). Cell type and time point are not known. The specimen sequenced was PBMCs or a T cell subset sorted from them (not recorded which). For the CDR3, the DNA is TGTGCCAGCGCCGTGGGGGTAGGCTACACCTTC. Encoded protein: CASAVGVGYTF.